This TCR beta chain was recorded in a study of blood T cell repertoires in COVID-19. Study-wide context: Samples of COVID-19 (acute and convalescent) were obtained from the United States, Italy and Spain.

Trimming pared 4 bases from V and 5 bases from J, leaving 15 bases between. The germline V gene has CDR1 SGHNT and CDR2 YYREEE (reference sequence). This CDR3 contains 14 residues. Data came from immunoSEQ multiplex PCR; TCRdb stores just in-frame clones and leaves some out. The sample shows nearly 200,000 clones, 85% of them seen only once. The receptor's source is a man between 60 and 75 years old with COVID-19, enrolled during active disease. The chain couples TRBV5-4 to TRBJ1-2, with D tentatively TRBD1 (6 bases). The sequenced sample was peripheral blood. The CDR3 DNA is TGTGCCAGCAGCACGTTACAGGGCTCATATGGCTACACCTTC. Its translation is CASSTLQGSYGYTF. Together with reference TRBV5-4 and TRBJ1-2, the CDR3 gives the full variable domain: ETGVTQSPTHLIKTRGQQVTLRCSSQSGHNTVSWYQQALGQGPQFIFQYYREEENGRGNFPPRFSGLQFPNYSSELNVNALELDDSALYLCASSTLQGSYGYTFGSGTRLTVV.